This T cell receptor beta chain comes out of a study of patients and donors after allogeneic stem cell transplantation. This clonotype was counted at least ten times. Germline V gene sequence: CDR1 LNHDA, CDR2 SQIVND (reference sequence). The CDR3 covers 12 residues. TCRdb ran MiXCR on the RT-PCR reads and lists one entry per CDR3 protein. The sample contains fewer than 250,000 distinct CDR3 sequences, roughly an eighth of which appear only once. The receptor was derived from a human donor who was either an allogeneic HSCT recipient or a stem cell or donor lymphocyte infusion donor (not recorded which). It is not recorded whose cells these are; they may come from a transplant donor. Sequenced input: blood, either unsorted or a sorted T cell fraction (not recorded which). The chain is built from TRBV19 and TRBJ2-5, with 9 bases matching TRBD1. CDR3 nucleotides: TGTGCTTCCGGGACAGGGCCGGAGACCCAGTACTTC. Translating it yields CASGTGPETQYF.